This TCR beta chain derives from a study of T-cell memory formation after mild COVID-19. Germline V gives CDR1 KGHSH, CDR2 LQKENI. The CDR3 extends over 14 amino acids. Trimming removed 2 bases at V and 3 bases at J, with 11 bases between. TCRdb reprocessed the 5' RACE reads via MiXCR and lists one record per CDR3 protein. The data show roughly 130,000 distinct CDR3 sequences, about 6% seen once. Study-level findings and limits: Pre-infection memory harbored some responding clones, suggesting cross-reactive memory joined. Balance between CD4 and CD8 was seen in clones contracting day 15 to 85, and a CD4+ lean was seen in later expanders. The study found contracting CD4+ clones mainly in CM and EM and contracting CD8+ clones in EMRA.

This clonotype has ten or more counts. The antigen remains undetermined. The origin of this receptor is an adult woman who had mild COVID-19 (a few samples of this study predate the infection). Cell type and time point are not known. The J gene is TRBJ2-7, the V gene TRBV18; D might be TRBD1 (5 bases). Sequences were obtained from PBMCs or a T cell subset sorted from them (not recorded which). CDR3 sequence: CASSPSLQDYEQYF. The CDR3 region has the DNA TGTGCCAGCTCACCAAGTTTACAGGACTACGAGCAGTACTTC.